This is a list of T cell receptor beta chains from one sample in a study of T cell repertoires in cytomegalovirus infection. TCRdb independently ran MiXCR on the reads; one entry per CDR3 protein. The sample contains approximately 600,000 distinct CDR3 sequences, 35% to 50% of which appear only once. No antigen has been assigned to these receptors. The sequences come from cultured PBMCs, collected from culture after CMV antigen stimulation. The receptors stem from a human donor in good health (CMV status not recorded). Some clones in this sample may be carry-over from other donors' samples. CDR3s include the opening cysteine and the closing phenylalanine or tryptophan.

V gene,J gene,CDR3 protein
TRBV29-1,TRBJ2-1,CSVEPSTTYNEQFF
TRBV6-6,TRBJ2-1,CASSEVNEQFF
TRBV5-1,TRBJ1-2,CASRLAGFNYGYTF
TRBV7-2,TRBJ2-5,CASSLTGWSETQYF
TRBV4-1,TRBJ2-6,CASSQDLSGGHSGANVLTF
TRBV7-2,TRBJ2-7,CASSQRGGPYEQYF
TRBV7-2,TRBJ2-7,CASASGQGRGEQYF
TRBV7-9,TRBJ2-3,CASSLKRGPTDTQYF
TRBV5-4,TRBJ2-7,CASSPGGRGAVSYEQYF
TRBV15,TRBJ2-1,CATSRSSPEQFF
TRBV2,TRBJ2-3,CASRRGEGDTQYF
TRBV7-9,TRBJ1-1,CASSFRDLNTEAFF
TRBV7-9,TRBJ2-2,CASSWGTTSGTGELFF
TRBV7-9,TRBJ1-5,CASSLLGGTGQPQHF
TRBV19,TRBJ2-2,CASSPGTGGWDTGELFF
TRBV7-3,TRBJ1-2,CASSPTPDGYTF
TRBV7-7,TRBJ2-1,CASSFRPGTSIEQFF
TRBV7-2,TRBJ2-5,CASSLVVQETQYF
TRBV7-2,TRBJ1-4,CASSPRQGVAEKLFF
TRBV6-6,TRBJ1-1,CASGLGQRAFF
TRBV4-1,TRBJ2-7,CAGSQVQTGTGSSYEQYF
TRBV29-1,TRBJ1-3,CSASTGRRTGNTIYF
TRBV7-2,TRBJ2-7,CASSFEGERYEQYF
TRBV7-2,TRBJ2-1,CASSPGSQVAEQFF
TRBV28,TRBJ1-5,CASTPTGQYQPQHF
TRBV7-2,TRBJ2-3,CASSPGKDTQYF
TRBV2,TRBJ1-6,CASRGPNSPLHF
TRBV7-6,TRBJ1-1,CASSLGVENTEAFF
TRBV6-5,TRBJ2-7,CASRPTPGRRDGEQYF
TRBV27,TRBJ1-2,CASSSAPGTIINYGYTF